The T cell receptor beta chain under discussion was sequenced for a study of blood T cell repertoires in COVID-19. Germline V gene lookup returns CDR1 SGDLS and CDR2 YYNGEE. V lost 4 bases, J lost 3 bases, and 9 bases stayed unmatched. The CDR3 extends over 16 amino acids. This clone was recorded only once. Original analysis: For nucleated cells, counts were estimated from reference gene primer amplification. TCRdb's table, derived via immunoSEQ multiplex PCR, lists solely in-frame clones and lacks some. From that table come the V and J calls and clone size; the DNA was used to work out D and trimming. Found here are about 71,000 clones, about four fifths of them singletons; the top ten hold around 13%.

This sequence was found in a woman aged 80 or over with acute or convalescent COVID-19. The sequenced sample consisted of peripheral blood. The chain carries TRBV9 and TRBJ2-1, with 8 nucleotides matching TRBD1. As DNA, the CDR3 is TGTGCCAGCAGCAGAGGGGTAGGACAGGGCTACAATGAGCAGTTCTTC. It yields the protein CASSRGVGQGYNEQFF.